This T cell receptor beta chain came from a study of radiation and T cells in renal cell carcinoma. Generated by immunoSEQ multiplex PCR, the TCRdb table keeps only in-frame clones and is missing some. The table lists about 130,000 clones, approximately 75% of them singletons. V lost 0 bases to trimming and J lost 4 bases; unmatched junction nucleotides: 5. This CDR3 contains 16 residues. Per the germline V gene, CDR1 is MNHEY and CDR2 is SVGAGI. Sample time point: blood 2 weeks post-SBRT. The treatment here: 15 Gy SBRT to primary tumor, nephrectomy 4 weeks later. The chain carries TRBV6-5 and TRBJ1-3; the match to TRBD1 covers 8 bases. This sample comprised blood, obtained from a patient whose treatment included radiotherapy and nephrectomy. The sequence derives from a woman aged 55-69 years with renal cell carcinoma. The chain's CDR3 is CASSYSQGANGNTIYF. The CDR3 DNA sequence: TGTGCCAGCAGTTACTCCCAGGGGGCGAACGGAAACACCATATATTTT.